The 5 T cell receptor beta chains given below trace back to one sample, sequenced in a study of cytomegalovirus exposure and HLA in healthy donors. Use of 60 Vbeta and 13 Jbeta primers characterized the PCR. Data came from immunoSEQ multiplex PCR; TCRdb stores just in-frame clones and leaves some out. The data show 140,000 or so clones, with over 75% seen just once and less than 1.5% held by the top ten. Sequencing was done on a sample of PBMCs. The receptor source for this set is a female donor in good health and CMV-seronegative.

The V call is TRBV29-1, the J call TRBJ2-2; possible D gene TRBD1, 6 bases. This CDR3 has 16 amino acids. Germline-derived CDR1 and CDR2 are SQVTM and ANQGSEA. Between the trimmed V and J ends, which lost 6 bases and 3 bases, there was a span of 20 bases. Here the CDR3 reads CSVTLYRARDTGELFF. In nucleotides, the CDR3 is TGCAGCGTAACTTTATACAGGGCGCGGGACACCGGGGAGCTGTTTTTT.

The chain employs TRBV28 and TRBJ2-7; possible D gene TRBD2, 6 bases. This CDR3 comprises 14 residues. Trimming took off 6 bases at V and 2 bases at J, with 14 bases between the two ends. Germline CDR1 is MDHEN and CDR2 is SYDVKM. CDR3 residues: CASRLGLPPYEQYF. Here the CDR3 DNA reads TGTGCCAGCAGGTTGGGACTTCCCCCCTACGAGCAGTACTTC.

The chain employs TRBV29-1 and TRBJ2-7; 9 bases fit TRBD1. The germline V gene encodes CDR1 SQVTM and CDR2 ANQGSEA. After removal of 3 bases from V and 2 bases from J, the junction contained 5 bases not matched to a gene. The CDR3 covers 14 residues. The CDR3 protein is CSVDSGTGTYEQYF. The CDR3 region has the DNA TGCAGCGTTGATTCCGGGACAGGGACCTACGAGCAGTACTTC.

The rearrangement joins TRBV28 to TRBJ1-5; maybe TRBD1 (5 bases). CDR3 length: 13 amino acids. CDR1 MDHEN and CDR2 SYDVKM come from the germline V gene. V was pared by 5 bases and J by 7 bases, with 12 bases between. Here the CDR3 DNA reads TGTGCCAGCAGTCCCCTGACAGAACAGCCCCAGCATTTT. It specifies CASSPLTEQPQHF. Using reference TRBV28 and TRBJ1-5 for the parts outside the CDR3, the full variable domain is DVKVTQSSRYLVKRTGEKVFLECVQDMDHENMFWYRQDPGLGLRLIYFSYDVKMKEKGDIPEGYSVSREKKERFSLILESASTNQTSMYLCASSPLTEQPQHFGDGTRLSIL.

The rearrangement links TRBV6-5 to TRBJ1-2, with D perhaps matching TRBD1 (6 bases). V lost 2 bases, J lost 5 bases, and 12 bases lay in between. The V gene's germline CDR1 is MNHEY and CDR2 SVGAGI. The CDR3 is made up of 14 amino acids. The CDR3 nucleotides read TGTGCCAGCAGTTACGCGGACAGCCCTTATGGCTACACCTTC. Amino acids: CASSYADSPYGYTF.